This TCR beta chain derives from a study of Tregs in tolerant kidney transplant recipients. The data were produced by immunoSEQ multiplex PCR, yet TCRdb's version contains in-frame clones alone and is incomplete. The sample carries about 240,000 clones, 65% to 85% recorded once. Material: CD4+ T cells from blood. The receptor comes from a human donor in good health.

CDR3 residues: CASSENGVRAFF. CDR3 nucleotides: TGTGCCAGCAGTGAAAACGGGGTACGAGCTTTCTTT. V usage is TRBV2 and J usage is TRBJ1-1; no clear D. Germline values: CDR1 SNHLY, CDR2 FYNNEI. The CDR3 extends over 12 amino acids. Trimming stripped 2 bases from V and 10 bases from J, with 11 bases between. The complete variable domain, with remaining parts taken from reference TRBV2 and TRBJ1-1, reads EPEVTQTPSHQVTQMGQEVILRCVPISNHLYFYWYRQILGQKVEFLVSFYNNEISEKSEIFDDQFSVERPDGSNFTLKIRSTKLEDSAMYFCASSENGVRAFFGQGTRLTVV.